This T cell receptor beta chain came from a study of cytomegalovirus exposure and HLA in healthy donors. A multiplex PCR was run with 60 Vbeta primers and 13 Jbeta primers. The method was immunoSEQ multiplex PCR; TCRdb's version includes in-frame clones alone and lacks a portion of them. The data contain 100,000 to 150,000 clones, roughly four fifths of them singletons. V shed 0 bases and J shed 4 bases, with 16 bases lying between them. The CDR3 loop spans 17 amino acids. In germline, CDR1 is SGHNT, CDR2 YENEEA. The table lists this clone with a few counts. The clonotype comes from a woman in her forties or fifties in good health and CMV-seronegative. V usage is TRBV11-3 and J usage is TRBJ1-5; D unresolved. The sequenced sample was PBMCs. The CDR3 sequence is CASSLDREELANQPQHF. The CDR3 DNA reads TGTGCCAGCAGCTTAGATCGGGAGGAATTAGCAAATCAGCCCCAGCATTTT.